This T cell receptor (beta chain) was profiled in a study of Graves' ophthalmopathy and Graves' hyperthyroidism. Overall study results and limits: Clonotypes were expanded in thyroid at above 0.001 frequency, and most also appeared in blood. Distinction of ophthalmopathy from stable hyperthyroidism by a 13-signature model reached almost 90% sensitivity and just under 84% specificity.

PBMCs were isolated by Ficoll-Paque density gradient centrifugation, using about 10 ml of fresh peripheral blood as the starting material. The germline CDR1 and CDR2 sequences are SNHLY and FYNNEI. Trimming removed 8 bases from V and 2 bases from J, with 10 bases in between. The CDR3 spans 12 residues. The sample holds many counts of this clonotype. Its target is not known. The sequenced template was RNA, covering the TCR beta CDR3 region. HTBI primers primed a first-round RT-PCR, and a second-round multiplex PCR followed. TCRdb itself ran the multiplex PCR reads through MiXCR, one entry per CDR3 protein. The sample lists 650,000 to 900,000 distinct CDR3 sequences; roughly two fifths were seen once.

The gene calls are TRBV2 and TRBJ2-7; TRBD2 is a possible D gene (6 bases). The sample consisted of peripheral blood. This sequence originates from an adult man with Graves' ophthalmopathy. The CDR3 region is CASLGLPYEQYF. The CDR3 bases are TGTGCCAGCTTAGGACTACCCTACGAGCAGTACTTC. The entire variable domain, with the rest obtained from reference TRBV2 and TRBJ2-7, is as follows: EPEVTQTPSHQVTQMGQEVILRCVPISNHLYFYWYRQILGQKVEFLVSFYNNEISEKSEIFDDQFSVERPDGSNFTLKIRSTKLEDSAMYFCASLGLPYEQYFGPGTRLTVT.